Reported below is one TCR beta chain. No antigen is known for it. This sample stems from a study of CD8+CD57+ T cells in acquired aplastic anemia. Study context: Sorted CD4+ and CD8+ cells gave an average of approximately 3.1 ug of DNA. General study results and limits: The number of CD8+ CDR3 sequences shared by patients and controls was fewer than 35.

The TCR beta profiling, which covered VDJ combination and CDR3 sequence, was carried out using genomic DNA as the template. TCRdb reprocessed the reads with MiXCR, giving one entry per CDR3 protein. The table records just over 450,000 distinct CDR3 sequences, under 40% of them present only once. All sequencing subjects had displayed CD8+CD57+ cell expansion on flow cytometry. Every one of the patients had aplastic anemia (severe, acquired). All patients were therapy-naive when blood was sampled. CDR3 size: 13 residues. The germline V gene encodes CDR1 WNHNN and CDR2 SYGVQD (reference sequence). V dropped 8 bases and J dropped 3 bases, with 13 bases sitting between them.

Sequencing was carried out using sorted CD4+, CD8+, or CD8+CD57+ T cells (not recorded which) from PBMCs. V is TRBV10-1 and J is TRBJ1-2; D gene ambiguous. This receptor was taken from a human donor with aplastic anemia. This CDR3 is CASVELGDYGYTF. DNA of the CDR3: TGCGCCAGCGTTGAATTGGGTGACTATGGCTACACCTTC.